The 18 T cell receptor beta chains below were found in one sample sequenced in a study of blood T cell repertoires in COVID-19 (TCRdb year 2020). Libraries came from the immunoSEQ multiplex PCR assay. Here the immuneACCESS table is served through TCRdb, limited to in-frame sequences with V and J called. Missing clones are a known gap in these copies; in checked studies unresolved V genes cover under half, and the rest lacks a known reason. The table for this sample lists roughly 250,000 clones; 84% of them were counted only once. The leading ten clones occupy approximately 1.4% of the sample. Sequencing used peripheral blood. The receptors were sampled from a woman in her 40s who had recovered from COVID-19.

Only a few counts were recorded for this clone. The genes are TRBV5-1 and TRBJ1-2; maybe TRBD1 (5 bases). The ends were cut back, 5 bases at V and 6 bases at J, with 17 bases in the middle. The CDR3 runs 14 residues. Germline lookup yields CDR1 SGHRS and CDR2 YFSETQ. The CDR3 bases are TGCGCCAGCAGGTTTGTCCAGGGTACCGATGGCTACACCTTC. Translation gives CASRFVQGTDGYTF.

This chain uses TRBV4-2 with TRBJ2-3; 8 nucleotides match TRBD2. V gave up 4 bases and J gave up 2 bases; unmatched junction bases: 11. Germline CDR1 LGHNA, CDR2 YNFKEQ. The CDR3 sequence is 17 residues long. The CDR3 loop is CASSRRTSGGNTDTQYF. The CDR3 nucleotides are TGTGCCAGCAGCCGGCGGACCAGCGGGGGAAACACAGATACGCAGTATTTT.

This clone appeared once. The V call is TRBV7-9, the J call TRBJ2-7, with 8 bases aligning to TRBD2. The CDR3 runs 12 residues. The germline gives CDR1 SEHNR, CDR2 FQNEAQ (reference sequence). V was pared by 11 bases and J by 0 bases, with 3 bases of the junction left unmatched. CDR3 bases: TGTGCCTATGGGACTAGCTCCTACGAGCAGTACTTC. This gives the protein CAYGTSSYEQYF.

The rearrangement joins TRBV29-1 to TRBJ1-2; D is unresolved. V lost 1 base to trimming and J lost 6 bases, with 6 bases between them. Germline V lookup: CDR1 SQVTM, CDR2 ANQGSEA. This CDR3 comprises 11 residues. The CDR3 is CSVEVGDGYTF. The CDR3 nucleotides are TGCAGCGTTGAAGTGGGCGATGGCTACACCTTC.

The rearrangement uses TRBV11-1 and TRBJ2-5; D is perhaps TRBD1 (6 bases). Germline V gene sequence: CDR1 SGHAT, CDR2 FQDESV (reference sequence). CDR3 length: 15 amino acids. V lost 5 bases and J lost 4, with 17 bases in between. The CDR3: CASSIQGRQGETQYF. CDR3 coding DNA: TGTGCCAGCAGCATACAGGGTCGGCAGGGAGAGACCCAGTACTTC.

The chain carries TRBV12-3 or TRBV12-4 and TRBJ2-5; possible D gene TRBD2, 5 bases. The CDR3 runs 12 residues. V was trimmed by 7 bases and J by 7 bases, leaving 13 bases between them. This CDR3 reads CASTTPRGTQYF. The CDR3 DNA reads as TGTGCCAGCACCACCCCCCGGGGGACCCAGTACTTC.

The V and J genes are TRBV19 and TRBJ2-5; D perhaps matches TRBD1 (5 bases). Trimming shortened V by 5 bases and J by 4 bases, and 11 bases separated the two germline ends. The CDR3 is 13 amino acids. The germline gives CDR1 LNHDA, CDR2 SQIVND (reference sequence). The CDR3 is CASSWQGGETQYF. The DNA of the CDR3 is TGTGCCAGTAGTTGGCAGGGTGGAGAGACCCAGTACTTC.

This chain joins TRBV19 and TRBJ2-2; TRBD2 is a possible D gene (6 bases). Trimming pared 8 bases from V and 7 bases from J, leaving 17 bases between. The germline V gene has CDR1 LNHDA and CDR2 SQIVND (reference sequence). This CDR3 contains 14 residues. The chain's CDR3 is CASATGGSGGELFF. The CDR3 DNA reads as TGTGCCAGTGCGACTGGGGGGTCCGGCGGGGAGCTGTTTTTT.

The gene calls are TRBV11-2 and TRBJ1-5; D gene uncertain. CDR3 size: 16 residues. V gave up 1 base and J gave up 7 bases, with 17 bases separating them. In germline, CDR1 is SGHAT, CDR2 FQNNGV. CDR3 DNA sequence: TGTGCCAGCAGCTTAGGTGTCCGATCTAACAGACAGCCCCAGCATTTT. This sequence encodes CASSLGVRSNRQPQHF.

The J gene is TRBJ2-7, the V gene TRBV6-5; TRBD1 matches 8 bases. Germline-derived CDR1 and CDR2 are MNHEY and SVGAGI. This CDR3 has 13 amino acids. Trimming cost V 6 bases and J 3 bases; bases outside gene matches: 4. CDR3 in amino acids: CASSRGRVYEQYF. In DNA form, the CDR3 reads TGTGCCAGCAGCAGGGGGCGCGTCTACGAGCAGTACTTC.

This clone was observed a single time. The rearrangement joins TRBV5-1 to TRBJ2-1; 11 bases are shared with TRBD2. This CDR3 has 16 residues. V trimming: 4 bases; J trimming: 3 bases; junction bases outside the gene matches: 6. Germline V gene lookup returns CDR1 SGHRS and CDR2 YFSETQ. DNA of the CDR3: TGCGCCAGCAGCCCTAGCGGGGGGAGTATCTACAATGAGCAGTTCTTC. The encoded protein is CASSPSGGSIYNEQFF.

The chain is built from TRBV10-2 and TRBJ1-6, with D maybe TRBD1 (6 bases). The V gene's germline CDR1 is WSHSY and CDR2 SAAADI. The germline V and J ends were trimmed by 8 bases and 0 bases, with 8 bases remaining between them. This CDR3 has 14 residues. This chain's CDR3 is CASGGASYNSPLHF. The CDR3 bases are TGCGCCAGCGGGGGGGCCTCCTATAATTCACCCCTCCACTTT.

The CDR3 is CASAGTVKLSGNTIYF. The CDR3 nucleotides are TGCGCCAGCGCAGGGACAGTCAAGCTCTCTGGAAACACCATATATTTT. The chain recombines TRBV10-2 with TRBJ1-3; 7 bases match TRBD1. The germline gives CDR1 WSHSY, CDR2 SAAADI. The CDR3 runs 16 residues. The ends lost 8 bases at V and 0 bases at J; junction bases unmatched: 10.

The DNA for the CDR3 is TGTGCCAGCAGCTGGACTAGCGGGGGGGGATACAATGAGCAGTTCTTC. Protein product: CASSWTSGGGYNEQFF. The genes are TRBV7-6 and TRBJ2-1; 15 bases map to TRBD2. CDR1 is SGHVS, CDR2 FNYEAQ, per germline. J gave up 4 bases and V 4 bases, and 2 bases lay outside the gene matches. The CDR3 runs 16 residues.

The rearrangement joins TRBV5-1 to TRBJ2-3; 12 positions match TRBD2. CDR3 length: 18 residues. V dropped 2 bases and J dropped 0; count of bases not matched to a gene: 7. From germline, CDR1 is SGHRS and CDR2 YFSETQ. CDR3 sequence (DNA): TGCGCCAGCAGCTTCCCTGGACTAGCGGGGAGGAGCACAGATACGCAGTATTTT. Its protein product is CASSFPGLAGRSTDTQYF.

This clone occurred once. V and J are TRBV28 and TRBJ2-5; D is ambiguous. Trimming took off 5 bases at V and 2 bases at J, with 3 bases between the two ends. The germline CDR1 and CDR2 sequences are MDHEN and SYDVKM. The CDR3 length is 11 residues. In nucleotides, the CDR3 is TGTGCCAGCAGTACTCAAGAGACCCAGTACTTC. Translated, it gives CASSTQETQYF.

The rearrangement joins TRBV10-3 to TRBJ1-1; D is ambiguous. The V gene lost 0 bases and the J gene lost 4 bases, with 18 bases spanning the gap. CDR1 is ENHRY, CDR2 SYGVKD, per germline. The CDR3 is 17 amino acids. CDR3 protein: CAISESFGVGSGTEAFF. CDR3 bases: TGTGCCATCAGTGAGTCTTTCGGGGTTGGGTCGGGCACTGAAGCTTTCTTT.

The DNA for the CDR3 is TGTGCCAGCAGTTTGGCCCAGGGCTCCTACGAGCAGTACTTC. Residues: CASSLAQGSYEQYF. This rearrangement joins TRBV28 to TRBJ2-7; tentative D call: TRBD1 (5 bases). From germline, CDR1 is MDHEN and CDR2 SYDVKM. CDR3 length equals 14 residues. Trimming removed 3 bases at V and 0 bases at J, with 9 bases between.